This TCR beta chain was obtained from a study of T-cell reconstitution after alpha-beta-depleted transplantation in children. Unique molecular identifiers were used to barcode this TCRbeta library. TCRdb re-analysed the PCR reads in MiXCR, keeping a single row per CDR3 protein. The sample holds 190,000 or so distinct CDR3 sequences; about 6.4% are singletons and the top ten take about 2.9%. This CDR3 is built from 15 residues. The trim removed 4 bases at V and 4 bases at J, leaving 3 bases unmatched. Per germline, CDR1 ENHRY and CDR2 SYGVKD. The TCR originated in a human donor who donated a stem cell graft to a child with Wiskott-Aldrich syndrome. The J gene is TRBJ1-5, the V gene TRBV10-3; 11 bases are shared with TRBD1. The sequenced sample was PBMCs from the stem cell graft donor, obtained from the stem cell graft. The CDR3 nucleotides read TGTGCCATCAGTGGGGACAGGGGGATAAATCAGCCCCAGCATTTT. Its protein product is CAISGDRGINQPQHF.